The 19 T cell receptor beta chains presented below share a single source sample, sequenced in a study of identical twins. Using its own MiXCR run on the 5' RACE reads, TCRdb lists one record per CDR3 protein. The sample records about 240,000 distinct CDR3 sequences, 9.5% to 15% being singletons. The same data also contributed to another study, on yellow fever vaccine responses in identical twins.

Material for sequencing was memory (CD45RO+) T cells sorted from blood. These receptor sequences come from a woman aged 18 to 35 in good health.

This clonotype was found a few times. The chain combines TRBV11-2 with TRBJ2-3, with D maybe TRBD2 (5 bases). This CDR3 is 12 amino acids long. The V gene's germline CDR1 is SGHAT and CDR2 FQNNGV. Trimming removed 1 base at V and 14 bases at J, with 13 bases between. The CDR3 DNA is TGTGCCAGCAGCTTAGTCGGTCGGGAACGGTATTTT. Protein sequence: CASSLVGRERYF.

This sequence joins TRBV6-4 and TRBJ2-1, with 8 bases lining up with TRBD1. V gave up 5 bases and J gave up 6 bases; unmatched junction bases: 12. Germline V gives CDR1 MRHNA, CDR2 SNTAGT. The CDR3 has 16 amino acids. As DNA, the CDR3 is TGTGCCAGCAGTCGACTTGGGGACAGGTTAGCCAATGAGCAGTTCTTC. Protein: CASSRLGDRLANEQFF.

The chain couples TRBV5-1 to TRBJ2-7; D is undetermined. The CDR3 is 15 residues long. The germline V gene encodes CDR1 SGHRS and CDR2 YFSETQ. V lost 0 bases to trimming and J lost 7 bases, with 17 bases between them. In nucleotides, the CDR3 is TGCGCCAGCAGCTTGGTTTACAACGGCCAAGAGGAGCAGTACTTC. Amino acids: CASSLVYNGQEEQYF.

The V call is TRBV9, the J call TRBJ1-6; no firm D call. The CDR3 covers 14 residues. Germline CDR1 reads SGDLS; CDR2 reads YYNGEE. Trimming pared 0 bases from V and 10 bases from J, leaving 11 bases between. This CDR3 is CASSVGLRTSPLHF. The CDR3 DNA reads as TGTGCCAGCAGCGTAGGGCTGAGGACCTCACCCCTCCACTTT.

This clonotype was found a few times. The V call is TRBV7-2, the J call TRBJ2-2, with 16 bases matching TRBD2. The ends lost 8 bases at V and 4 bases at J; junction bases unmatched: 1. This CDR3 spans 15 amino acids. Per germline, CDR1 SGHTA and CDR2 FQGNSA. This CDR3 reads CASGTSGGATGELFF. The CDR3 nucleotides are TGTGCCAGCGGGACTAGCGGGGGGGCCACCGGGGAGCTGTTTTTT. The complete variable domain, with remaining parts taken from reference TRBV7-2 and TRBJ2-2, reads GAGVSQSPSNKVTEKGKDVELRCDPISGHTALYWYRQSLGQGLEFLIYFQGNSAPDKSGLPSDRFSAERTGGSVSTLTIQRTQQEDSAVYLCASGTSGGATGELFFGEGSRLTVL.

The chain recombines TRBV6-5 with TRBJ2-5; D might be TRBD2 (6 bases). The germline V gene encodes CDR1 MNHEY and CDR2 SVGAGI. Trimming left V 4 bases short and J 4 bases short, with 28 bases between. The CDR3 consists of 19 residues. The CDR3 coding sequence is TGTGCCAGCAGTTGGATGTCTGGAGGGGCAGTTTTCGGTGGAGAGACCCAGTACTTC. This translates into CASSWMSGGAVFGGETQYF.

The chain carries TRBV2 and TRBJ2-5, with D possibly being TRBD1 or TRBD2 (6 bases each). The germline V gene has CDR1 SNHLY and CDR2 FYNNEI. Trimming removed 7 bases from V and 5 bases from J, with 14 bases in between. The CDR3 runs 13 residues. CDR3 sequence (DNA): TGTGCCAGCACCGGGGGCGTAGGGGAGACCCAGTACTTC. This translates into CASTGGVGETQYF.

This clonotype was counted a few times. Written as DNA, the CDR3 is TGTGCCTGGAGTGTACGTGACAATCAGTACTTC. Translated, it gives CAWSVRDNQYF. This rearrangement joins TRBV30 to TRBJ2-5; D not certain. CDR3 length: 11 amino acids. The germline V gene encodes CDR1 GTSNPN and CDR2 SVGIG (reference sequence). V was shortened by 0 bases and J by 11 bases, with 10 bases between the two germline ends.

The chain joins TRBV18 to TRBJ2-3; 9 bases agree with TRBD2. CDR1 and CDR2 (germline): KGHSH, LQKENI. With 2 bases clipped from V and 2 bases from J, the junction kept 5 bases outside the gene matches. This CDR3 is built from 16 residues. The CDR3 region is CASSPDLAGDTDTQYF. CDR3 DNA: TGTGCCAGCTCACCAGACTTAGCGGGGGACACAGATACGCAGTATTTT. Based on the CDR3 plus reference TRBV18 and TRBJ2-3, the full variable domain is NAGVMQNPRHLVRRRGQEARLRCSPMKGHSHVYWYRQLPEEGLKFMVYLQKENIIDESGMPKERFSAEFPKEGPSILRIQQVVRGDSAAYFCASSPDLAGDTDTQYFGPGTRLTVL.

This clonotype was seen many times. This chain links TRBV20-1 with TRBJ2-3; TRBD2 might be the D (5 bases). The V gene's germline CDR1 is DFQATT and CDR2 SNEGSKA (reference sequence). The CDR3 runs 13 residues. Trimming cost V 3 bases and J 5 bases, with 12 bases left between them. CDR3: CSAREVMRDTQYF. CDR3 nucleotide sequence: TGCAGTGCTAGGGAGGTAATGAGAGATACGCAGTATTTT.

This clonotype was observed many times. The V call is TRBV3-1, the J call TRBJ2-7; D possibly corresponds to TRBD2 (6 bases). Germline assignment: CDR1 LGHDT and CDR2 YNNKEL (reference sequence). CDR3 length: 14 residues. Trimming took off 4 bases at V and 6 bases at J, with 16 bases between the two ends. The CDR3 sequence is CASSPTRGYSEQYF. The CDR3 DNA is TGTGCCAGCAGCCCGACTAGAGGCTACTCCGAGCAGTACTTC.

This clonotype appeared a few times. The chain links TRBV14 to TRBJ2-7; 7 bases align to TRBD1. Trimming took 0 bases from V and 9 from J; bases not matched to a gene: 2. This CDR3 is built from 12 residues. CDR1 and CDR2 (germline): SGHDN, FVKESK. CDR3 residues: CASSQDYRGQYF. The CDR3 DNA is TGTGCCAGCAGCCAAGATTACAGGGGGCAGTACTTC.

This clonotype was counted between two and nine times. The chain employs TRBV6-2 or TRBV6-3 and TRBJ2-3; TRBD2 matches 10 bases. This CDR3 spans 20 amino acids. J gave up 6 bases and V 2 bases, and 20 bases lay outside the gene matches. Germline V gene sequence: CDR1 MNHEY, CDR2 SVGEGT. The chain's CDR3 is CASSYKTSGTWVETPDTQYF. The DNA of the CDR3 is TGTGCCAGCAGTTACAAAACTAGCGGGACATGGGTGGAAACACCGGATACGCAGTATTTT.

The chain recombines TRBV7-8 with TRBJ2-5; possible D gene TRBD2, 5 bases. There are 14 residues in the CDR3. In germline, CDR1 is SGHVS, CDR2 FQNEAQ. Trimming cost V 6 bases and J 8 bases, with 19 bases left between them. The CDR3 DNA is TGTGCCAGCAGTGTCGGAGGCTCCGGGGATACCCAGTACTTC. This sequence encodes CASSVGGSGDTQYF.

The chain carries TRBV5-1 and TRBJ2-6; TRBD1 aligns across 7 bases. The V gene end was trimmed by 4 bases and the J gene end by 2 bases; junction bases not matched to a gene: 6. In germline, CDR1 is SGHRS, CDR2 YFSETQ. There are 16 residues in the CDR3. CDR3 sequence: CASSPLQGTGANVLTF. In DNA form, the CDR3 reads TGCGCCAGCAGCCCTTTACAGGGGACTGGGGCCAACGTCCTGACTTTC.

The chain links TRBV20-1 to TRBJ2-1; possible D gene TRBD2, 6 bases. The CDR3 length is 13 residues. Trimming removed 6 bases at V and 4 bases at J, with 13 bases between. Germline CDR1 reads DFQATT; CDR2 reads SNEGSKA (reference sequence). CDR3 nucleotide sequence: TGCAGTGCGGACTACCAACTTTACAATGAGCAGTTCTTC. Amino acid sequence: CSADYQLYNEQFF.

This clonotype has only a few counts. The chain's CDR3 is CASSVGLADTQYF. CDR3 DNA: TGTGCCAGCAGCGTTGGTCTCGCGGATACGCAGTATTTT. The gene calls are TRBV7-9 and TRBJ2-3; no clear D. V lost 5 bases and J lost 6, with 12 bases in between. This CDR3 comprises 13 residues. CDR1 is SEHNR and CDR2 is FQNEAQ in the germline V gene (reference sequence).

This clonotype was recorded many times. The chain combines TRBV24-1 with TRBJ2-1, with 8 bases that match TRBD2. The CDR3 runs to 16 residues. Germline CDR1 reads KGHDR; CDR2 reads SFDVKD. The ends lost 3 bases at V and 1 base at J; junction bases unmatched: 4. CDR3 amino acids: CATSDKSGRSYNEQFF. The CDR3 nucleotides read TGTGCCACCAGTGATAAGAGCGGGAGATCCTACAATGAGCAGTTCTTC.

This clonotype was observed many times. This sequence joins TRBV4-2 and TRBJ2-5, with 7 bases aligning to TRBD2. The germline gives CDR1 LGHNA, CDR2 YNFKEQ. The CDR3 is 15 residues long. The junction had 7 bases not matched to a gene; V was cut back by 4 bases and J by 2 bases. The chain's CDR3 is CASSPILREQETQYF. The CDR3 DNA sequence: TGTGCCAGCAGCCCAATTCTGCGGGAGCAAGAGACCCAGTACTTC.